One sample yielded the 22 T cell receptor beta chains listed below, sequenced in a study of CD8+ T cells in alopecia areata. Treatment denoted: oral pan-JAK inhibitor, 5-10 mg twice daily. RNA, once extracted, was reverse transcribed into cDNA for use as the sequencing template. TCRdb's table, derived via immunoSEQ multiplex PCR, lists solely in-frame clones and lacks some. The data show approximately 300,000 clones, about 62% seen once. The specimen comprised CD4+ T cells sorted from blood, sampled at week 24, from a patient treated with tofacitinib. The receptors come from a human donor with alopecia areata.

This chain joins TRBV6-1 and TRBJ2-7, with TRBD1 identical over 7 bases. This CDR3 is built from 14 residues. The J segment lost 2 bases and the V segment lost 3 bases, leaving 4 bases of the junction unmatched. Germline values: CDR1 MNHNS, CDR2 SASEGT. The CDR3 here is CASSEGDSTYEQYF. CDR3 DNA sequence: TGTGCCAGCAGTGAGGGGGACAGTACCTACGAGCAGTACTTC.

This clone was seen only a few times. This chain uses TRBV7-2 with TRBJ2-3, with D perhaps TRBD1 (5 bases). CDR1 and CDR2 from the germline V gene are SGHTA and FQGNSA. The germline V and J ends were trimmed by 3 bases and 5 bases, with 12 bases remaining between them. The CDR3 covers 14 residues. In nucleotides, the CDR3 is TGTGCCAGCAGCTTGGGAAGGGGCCTAGATACGCAGTATTTT. The encoded protein is CASSLGRGLDTQYF.

This clone was picked up a small number of times. The rearrangement joins TRBV29-1 to TRBJ1-1; 7 bases are a match to TRBD1. V lost 5 bases and J lost 3; bases outside the gene matches: 24. This CDR3 region has 19 residues. The germline CDR1 and CDR2 sequences are SQVTM and ANQGSEA. The DNA of the CDR3 is TGCAGCGTTCCTACGACAGGGATCCCCCAACTTTTCGGGGACACTGAAGCTTTCTTT. This gives the protein CSVPTTGIPQLFGDTEAFF.

The chain links TRBV7-9 to TRBJ1-2; TRBD1 agrees at 7 bases. Germline lookup yields CDR1 SEHNR and CDR2 FQNEAQ (reference sequence). The CDR3 has 14 residues. The junction had 7 bases not matched to a gene; V was cut back by 5 bases and J by 4 bases. Here the CDR3 reads CASSLNRGGYGYTF. Written as DNA, the CDR3 is TGTGCCAGCAGCCTTAACAGGGGTGGCTATGGCTACACCTTC.

The genes are TRBV7-9 and TRBJ1-1; no firm D call. Trimming shortened V by 1 base and J by 6 bases, and 9 bases separated the two germline ends. The germline V gene has CDR1 SEHNR and CDR2 FQNEAQ (reference sequence). The CDR3 totals 13 residues. The CDR3 loop reads CASSLGESAEAFF. The DNA for the CDR3 is TGTGCCAGCAGCTTAGGGGAGTCAGCTGAAGCTTTCTTT.

Only a few counts were recorded for this clone. The chain employs TRBV10-3 and TRBJ2-5; D not certain. V was shortened by 3 bases and J by 4 bases, with 6 bases between the two germline ends. CDR3 size: 12 residues. Per the germline V gene, CDR1 is ENHRY and CDR2 is SYGVKD. CDR3 sequence reads: CAISDRTETQYF. The CDR3 DNA sequence: TGTGCCATCAGTGACCGAACAGAGACCCAGTACTTC.

The rearrangement uses TRBV30 and TRBJ2-3; no clear D gene. The CDR3 totals 12 residues. V dropped 0 bases and J dropped 7 bases, with 8 bases sitting between them. Germline CDR1 and CDR2: GTSNPN and SVGIG (reference sequence). The CDR3 spells CAWSVPGNTQYF. The CDR3 nucleotides read TGTGCCTGGAGTGTGCCCGGAAATACGCAGTATTTT.

The genes are TRBV6-6 and TRBJ1-1; D is unclear. This CDR3 is built from 13 residues. The germline CDR1 and CDR2 sequences are MNHNY and SVGAGI (reference sequence). V lost 6 bases and J 1 base, leaving 9 bases between the germline ends. The CDR3 nucleotides read TGTGCCAGCAGCTCTACGCCGAACACTGAAGCTTTCTTT. Its protein product is CASSSTPNTEAFF.

The genes are TRBV25-1 and TRBJ1-1; D is uncertain. V gave up 10 bases and J gave up 0 bases, with 12 bases separating them. The CDR3 has 13 residues. Germline lookup yields CDR1 MGHDK and CDR2 SYGVNS. The CDR3 DNA is TGTGCCACCCAGGTAGGGTTGAACACTGAAGCTTTCTTT. Translation gives CATQVGLNTEAFF. Supplemented by reference TRBV25-1 and TRBJ1-1, the full variable domain reads EADIYQTPRYLVIGTGKKITLECSQTMGHDKMYWYQQDPGMELHLIHYSYGVNSTEKGDLSSESTVSRIRTEHFPLTLESARPSHTSQYLCATQVGLNTEAFFGQGTRLTVV.

V and J are TRBV30 and TRBJ2-1; a weak D match, TRBD2 (5 bases). V was shortened by 0 bases and J by 5 bases, with 11 bases between the two germline ends. The CDR3 is made up of 14 amino acids. Germline CDR1 GTSNPN, CDR2 SVGIG (reference sequence). CDR3 residues: CAWSVGRRHNEQFF. CDR3 in DNA: TGTGCCTGGAGTGTAGGCAGGAGGCACAATGAGCAGTTCTTC. The full variable domain, its missing parts supplied by reference TRBV30 and TRBJ2-1, is SQTIHQWPATLVQPVGSPLSLECTVEGTSNPNLYWYRQAAGRGLQLLFYSVGIGQISSEVPQNLSASRPQDRQFILSSKKLLLSDSGFYLCAWSVGRRHNEQFFGPGTRLTVL.

This clone was counted once. This chain joins TRBV25-1 and TRBJ2-2; D might be TRBD1 or TRBD2, each matching 5 bases. Trimming cost V 1 base and J 5 bases, with 11 bases left between them. The length of the CDR3 is 15 residues. CDR1 and CDR2 from the germline V gene are MGHDK and SYGVNS. This CDR3 reads CASSESWGSTGELFF. DNA of the CDR3: TGTGCCAGCAGTGAATCTTGGGGGTCTACCGGGGAGCTGTTTTTT.

The chain employs TRBV5-1 and TRBJ2-5, with D unclear. This CDR3 is built from 14 residues. Between the trimmed V and J ends, which lost 1 base and 2 bases, there was a span of 9 bases. Germline CDR1 is SGHRS and CDR2 is YFSETQ. The CDR3 region has the DNA TGCGCCAGCAGCTTGACCACTGGGCAAGAGACCCAGTACTTC. Amino acids: CASSLTTGQETQYF.

This clone occurred a few times. The V gene is TRBV29-1, the J gene TRBJ2-3; 8 nucleotides agree with TRBD1. The CDR3 is 13 amino acids. After removal of 6 bases from V and 4 bases from J, the junction contained 6 bases not matched to a gene. Germline V gene lookup returns CDR1 SQVTM and CDR2 ANQGSEA. This chain's CDR3 is CSVDDRGADTQYF. The CDR3 region has the DNA TGCAGCGTCGACGACAGGGGTGCAGATACGCAGTATTTT.

V is TRBV7-8 and J is TRBJ1-1; possible D gene TRBD1, 5 bases. Germline V gene data show CDR1 as SGHVS and CDR2 as FQNEAQ. CDR3 length equals 15 residues. V lost 1 base to trimming and J lost 1 base, with 10 bases between them. CDR3 DNA: TGTGCCAGCAGCTTAGGAACAGGCCCGAACACTGAAGCTTTCTTT. Translation: CASSLGTGPNTEAFF.

The V and J genes are TRBV19 and TRBJ2-1; D gene ambiguous. CDR3 length equals 15 residues. Trimming left V 3 bases short and J 2 bases short, with 11 bases between. Per germline, CDR1 LNHDA and CDR2 SQIVND (reference sequence). CDR3 in amino acids: CASSMVGSTYNEQFF. DNA of the CDR3: TGTGCCAGTAGTATGGTAGGGTCGACCTACAATGAGCAGTTCTTC.

This clone was counted once. This sequence joins TRBV30 and TRBJ1-3; D is unclear. This CDR3 has 13 amino acids. The germline V and J ends were trimmed by 4 bases and 0 bases, with 7 bases remaining between them. Germline V gene data show CDR1 as GTSNPN and CDR2 as SVGIG (reference sequence). The CDR3 DNA reads as TGTGCCTGGACCCTCATCTCTGGAAACACCATATATTTT. Protein product: CAWTLISGNTIYF.

The rearrangement uses TRBV9 and TRBJ2-7; D ambiguous. The CDR3 extends over 13 amino acids. Germline lookup yields CDR1 SGDLS and CDR2 YYNGEE. V lost 3 bases, J lost 1 base, and 8 bases lay in between. CDR3 coding DNA: TGTGCCAGCAGCGACGCTATTTCCTACGAGCAGTACTTC. It is translated as CASSDAISYEQYF.

For the CDR3, the DNA is TGTGCCAGTAGCGGGGGGAGGTACAATGAGCAGTTCTTC. Amino acid sequence: CASSGGRYNEQFF. V usage is TRBV14 and J usage is TRBJ2-1, with 10 bases identical to TRBD2. Germline loops: CDR1 SGHDN, CDR2 FVKESK. The J segment lost 4 bases and the V segment lost 9 bases, leaving 3 bases of the junction unmatched. This CDR3 spans 13 amino acids.

The chain links TRBV25-1 to TRBJ1-2; possible D gene TRBD1, 6 bases. Germline loops: CDR1 MGHDK, CDR2 SYGVNS. The ends were cut back, 2 bases at V and 7 bases at J, with 11 bases in the middle. This CDR3 spans 13 amino acids. Here the CDR3 DNA reads TGTGCCAGCAGTGAACCGGACAGTGGTGGCTACACCTTC. This encodes CASSEPDSGGYTF.

V gene TRBV7-2 combines with J gene TRBJ2-1; tentative D call: TRBD1 (6 bases). CDR1 and CDR2 from the germline V gene are SGHTA and FQGNSA. The CDR3 covers 15 residues. With 6 bases removed from V and 1 base from J, the gap between germline ends came to 13 bases. CDR3 residues: CASSPPGQSYNEQFF. The CDR3 DNA reads as TGTGCCAGCAGTCCACCGGGACAATCCTACAATGAGCAGTTCTTC.

This chain links TRBV7-9 with TRBJ2-7; the match to TRBD1 covers 9 bases. This CDR3 is 13 amino acids long. The junction had 2 bases not matched to a gene; V was cut back by 5 bases and J by 3 bases. CDR1 is SEHNR and CDR2 is FQNEAQ in the germline V gene (reference sequence). The CDR3 protein is CASSPTGGYEQYF. In nucleotides, the CDR3 is TGTGCCAGCAGCCCGACAGGGGGCTACGAGCAGTACTTC. Full variable domain (missing parts from reference TRBV7-9 and TRBJ2-7): DTGVSQNPRHKITKRGQNVTFRCDPISEHNRLYWYRQTLGQGPEFLTYFQNEAQLEKSRLLSDRFSAERPKGSFSTLEIQRTEQGDSAMYLCASSPTGGYEQYFGPGTRLTVT.

The chain has TRBV6-1 and TRBJ2-2; the match to TRBD2 covers 8 bases. The CDR3 is 15 residues long. Unmatched junction bases numbered 5, after V lost 8 bases and J lost 0 bases. Germline values: CDR1 MNHNS, CDR2 SASEGT. CDR3 region: CASRGGPANTGELFF. DNA of the CDR3: TGTGCCAGCCGCGGGGGGCCCGCGAACACCGGGGAGCTGTTTTTT.